This passage covers 19 T cell receptor beta chains from one sample sequenced in a study of regulatory T cells in long-lasting Graves disease. Arm-PCR of CDR3 regions and iRepertoire HTBI primers were used to build TCR beta libraries. TCRdb used MiXCR to reprocess the multiplex PCR reads, holding one entry per CDR3 protein. Seen here are about 470,000 distinct CDR3 sequences, around 21% observed once, and the top ten hold about 7.8%. Time point defined: persistent/refractory GD, antithyroid drugs over 5 years with positive TRAb. The authors made the TCR library using RNA they extracted from PBMCs. This sample comprised peripheral blood mononuclear cells (PBMCs), obtained when the disease was refractory, from a patient treated with antithyroid drugs. These receptors were obtained from a female donor with Graves disease.

This sequence joins TRBV5-4 and TRBJ2-7; 9 nucleotides align to TRBD1. The germline V gene encodes CDR1 SGHNT and CDR2 YYREEE (reference sequence). Trimming removed 5 bases from V and 1 base from J; junction bases left unmatched: 7. CDR3 size: 15 residues. For the CDR3, the DNA is TGTGCCAGCAGACTCCGGGGACAGGGTTCCTACGAGCAGTACTTC. Translating gives CASRLRGQGSYEQYF.

This clonotype was counted many times. Relative to the germline gene, one junction end is altered; a read error may explain this. Written as DNA, the CDR3 is TGTGCCAGCAGCACCGGGACTAGCGGCTCCTACGAGCAGTACTTC. Translating it yields CASSTGTSGSYEQYF. The chain carries TRBV5-1 and TRBJ2-7; 11 bases map to TRBD2. The CDR3 spans 15 residues. The germline gives CDR1 SGHRS, CDR2 YFSETQ. Filled out from reference TRBV5-1 and TRBJ2-7, the complete variable domain reads KAGVTQTPRYLIKTRGQQVTLSCSPISGHRSVSWYQQTPGQGLQFLFEYFSETQRNKGNFPGRFSGRQFSNSRSEMNVSTLELGDSALYLCASSTGTSGSYEQYFGPGTRLTVT.

The chain links TRBV19 to TRBJ2-7; D uncertain. CDR1 is LNHDA and CDR2 is SQIVND in the germline V gene (reference sequence). Between the trimmed V and J ends, which lost 7 bases and 5 bases, there was a span of 12 bases. This CDR3 spans 12 amino acids. CDR3 nucleotides: TGTGCCAGTACCGGACCCACCAACGAGCAGTACTTC. Encoded protein: CASTGPTNEQYF.

This rearrangement joins TRBV5-1 to TRBJ2-5; 10 bases fit TRBD1. CDR3 length: 18 amino acids. The junction had 10 bases not matched to a gene; V was cut back by 0 bases and J by 2 bases. Germline V gene lookup returns CDR1 SGHRS and CDR2 YFSETQ. This CDR3 is CASSLGQGASGLQETQYF. CDR3 coding DNA: TGCGCCAGCAGCTTGGGACAGGGGGCTTCTGGACTTCAAGAGACCCAGTACTTC.

This clonotype was seen repeatedly, ten times or more. This chain uses TRBV28 with TRBJ2-7, with D possibly matching TRBD1 (5 bases). Per the germline V gene, CDR1 is MDHEN and CDR2 is SYDVKM. V gave up 3 bases and J gave up 2 bases, with 11 bases separating them. The CDR3 has 14 amino acids. The CDR3 DNA sequence: TGTGCCAGCAGTTTCCCCACAGGTACCTACGAGCAGTACTTC. Its translation: CASSFPTGTYEQYF.

On this clonotype itself: A read error may produce the germline difference seen at one junction end. The V call is TRBV28, the J call TRBJ2-5, with TRBD1 matching 9 bases. The CDR3 is 11 residues long. In germline, CDR1 is MDHEN, CDR2 SYDVKM. In DNA, the CDR3 is TGTGCCAGCAGTCCCGGGACAGGGACCCTCTTC. This encodes CASSPGTGTLF.

This clonotype occurred many times. The chain recombines TRBV12-3 or TRBV12-4 with TRBJ1-1, with 8 bases fitting TRBD1. The CDR3 totals 13 residues. After removal of 4 bases from V and 12 bases from J, the junction contained 10 bases not matched to a gene. The CDR3 spells CASSSTTGDNPFF. The DNA for the CDR3 is TGTGCCAGCAGTTCCACGACAGGGGATAATCCTTTCTTT.

This clonotype was seen repeatedly, ten times or more. The J gene is TRBJ1-3, the V gene TRBV2; tentatively, D is TRBD1 (5 bases). Germline V CDR1 and CDR2: SNHLY, FYNNEI. Trimming took 4 bases from V and 0 from J, leaving 10 bases between them. This CDR3 has 15 residues. CDR3 in amino acids: CASSGQFLSGNTIYF. CDR3 DNA: TGTGCCAGCAGTGGACAGTTTCTCTCTGGAAACACCATATATTTT.

The rearrangement uses TRBV6-1 and TRBJ2-7; 8 bases fit TRBD2. The germline CDR1 and CDR2 sequences are MNHNS and SASEGT. The CDR3 covers 12 residues. The V gene end was trimmed by 6 bases and the J gene end by 12 bases; junction bases not matched to a gene: 10. The CDR3 region is CASRLGSGSPYF. The CDR3 DNA reads as TGTGCCAGCAGGCTAGGGAGCGGGAGTCCGTACTTC.

This clonotype was observed at least ten times. This chain links TRBV6-1 with TRBJ2-2; 14 bases map to TRBD2. CDR3 size: 15 residues. Germline trimming cut 11 bases from V and 7 bases from J; bases unmatched to any gene: 9. The V gene's germline CDR1 is MNHNS and CDR2 SASEGT. The CDR3 nucleotides are TGTGCCGCTCAAGGGACTAGCGGGAGAGACGGGGAGCTGTTTTTT. This gives the protein CAAQGTSGRDGELFF.

As regards this clonotype: A read error may account for a junction end that differs from germline. The chain joins TRBV2 to TRBJ2-7; D possibly corresponds to TRBD1 (6 bases). The CDR3 runs 14 residues. Germline-derived CDR1 and CDR2 are SNHLY and FYNNEI. CDR3 region: CASSEAQGSAERYF. The CDR3, as DNA: TGTGCCAGCAGTGAAGCACAGGGATCCGCGGAGCGGTACTTC.

Ten or more counts support this clonotype. V gene TRBV12-3 or TRBV12-4 combines with J gene TRBJ2-5, with D maybe TRBD2 (6 bases). The CDR3 loop spans 14 amino acids. V was shortened by 3 bases and J by 4 bases, with 12 bases between the two germline ends. The CDR3 bases are TGTGCCAGCAGTTTTTCGGGGGTGGGAGAGACCCAGTACTTC. Translation: CASSFSGVGETQYF.

This clonotype was counted between two and nine times. The chain uses TRBV28 and TRBJ2-2; a weak D match, TRBD1 (5 bases). Germline CDR1 reads MDHEN; CDR2 reads SYDVKM. The ends were cut back, 3 bases at V and 7 bases at J, with 15 bases in the middle. The length of the CDR3 is 15 residues. The CDR3 reads CASSFDRRRSGELFF. In DNA, the CDR3 is TGTGCCAGCAGTTTCGACAGAAGGCGAAGCGGGGAGCTGTTTTTT.

This clonotype was recorded a few times. The chain joins TRBV4-3 to TRBJ2-7; 7 bases are shared with TRBD1. After removal of 1 base from V and 4 bases from J, the junction contained 4 bases not matched to a gene. This CDR3 has 14 amino acids. Germline-derived CDR1 and CDR2 are LGHNA and YSLEER. The chain's CDR3 is CASSQVTGEYEQYF. CDR3 coding DNA: TGCGCCAGCAGCCAAGTAACAGGGGAGTACGAGCAGTACTTC.

The chain recombines TRBV5-4 with TRBJ2-3; the match to TRBD2 covers 14 bases. The CDR3 sequence is 15 residues long. The germline gives CDR1 SGHNT, CDR2 YYREEE (reference sequence). The V and J ends lost 2 bases and 8 bases, in that order; junction bases with no gene match: 4. CDR3 region: CASSFGLAGGGTQYF. As DNA, the CDR3 is TGTGCCAGCAGCTTCGGACTAGCGGGAGGAGGTACGCAGTATTTT.

The chain links TRBV7-9 to TRBJ2-7, with 12 bases aligning to TRBD2. This CDR3 contains 16 residues. Germline CDR1 is SEHNR and CDR2 is FQNEAQ (reference sequence). J gave up 3 bases and V 2 bases, and 5 bases lay outside the gene matches. The CDR3 sequence: CASSLTGLAGLYEQYF. DNA of the CDR3: TGTGCCAGCAGCTTAACGGGACTAGCGGGCCTCTACGAGCAGTACTTC.

The sample holds a few counts of this clonotype. The chain uses TRBV20-1 and TRBJ2-7; D is possibly TRBD2 (6 bases). The CDR3 runs to 15 residues. Trimming removed 0 bases from V and 2 bases from J, with 14 bases in between. Germline loops: CDR1 DFQATT, CDR2 SNEGSKA (reference sequence). The CDR3 sequence: CSARDRTGAPYEQYF. CDR3 nucleotides: TGCAGTGCTAGAGATCGAACGGGAGCGCCCTACGAGCAGTACTTC.

V and J are TRBV6-1 and TRBJ2-7; D remains ambiguous. The CDR3 runs 17 residues. Germline V CDR1 and CDR2: MNHNS, SASEGT. Trimming pared 5 bases from V and 4 bases from J, leaving 24 bases between. CDR3 DNA: TGTGCCAGCAGTCGAATCACGGGTCCGATTACGACTTACGAGCAGTACTTC. This gives the protein CASSRITGPITTYEQYF.

Details on this clonotype: It may be a read error: a sequence one base away is much more abundant. Here the CDR3 reads CASSLGPLGYEQYF. The CDR3 coding sequence is TGTGCCAGCAGCCTTGGACCGCTTGGCTACGAGCAGTACTTC. The chain is built from TRBV27 and TRBJ2-7; D is ambiguous. The CDR3 runs 14 residues. CDR1 is MNHEY, CDR2 SMNVEV, per germline (reference sequence). V was pared by 6 bases and J by 3 bases, with 15 bases between.